The 25 T cell receptor beta chains presented below share a single source sample, sequenced in a study of T cells in Graves' hyperthyroidism and ophthalmopathy. Amplification of TCR beta CDR3 regions used RNA as the template. An initial round of RT-PCR targeting the TCR CDR3 relied on the HTBI primer set. Using its own MiXCR run on the multiplex PCR reads, TCRdb lists one record per CDR3 protein. The sample has around 520,000 distinct CDR3 sequences; approximately 14% are singletons. The source material was blood. Receptors were obtained from a woman between 18 and 29 years old with Graves' hyperthyroidism.

In its sample, this clonotype was seen many times. This sequence joins TRBV7-3 and TRBJ2-1, with unresolved D. V was shortened by 5 bases and J by 3 bases, with 11 bases between the two germline ends. Germline values: CDR1 SGHTA, CDR2 FQGTGA. The length of the CDR3 is 14 residues. The DNA for the CDR3 is TGTGCCAGCAGCCCTGTCGGCGGCTACAATGAGCAGTTCTTC. This sequence encodes CASSPVGGYNEQFF. Drawing the rest from reference TRBV7-3 and TRBJ2-1, the complete variable domain is GAGVSQTPSNKVTEKGKYVELRCDPISGHTALYWYRQSLGQGPEFLIYFQGTGAADDSGLPNDRFFAVRPEGSVSTLKIQRTERGDSAVYLCASSPVGGYNEQFFGPGTRLTVL.

This clonotype showed up just a few times. The chain couples TRBV24-1 to TRBJ2-5; D gene ambiguous. This CDR3 comprises 13 residues. Trimming pared 11 bases from V and 1 base from J, leaving 13 bases between. Germline V gene lookup returns CDR1 KGHDR and CDR2 SFDVKD. The CDR3 DNA sequence: TGTGCCAGTAAACCTAGATTCCAAGAGACCCAGTACTTC. It is translated as CASKPRFQETQYF.

This clonotype showed up many times. The V call is TRBV12-3 or TRBV12-4, the J call TRBJ1-4; no clear D gene. The CDR3 is 15 residues long. V gave up 5 bases and J gave up 0 bases, with 10 bases separating them. Written as DNA, the CDR3 is TGTGCCAGCAGTCCCTTAGTTGCAACTAATGAAAAACTGTTTTTT. Protein: CASSPLVATNEKLFF.

The chain links TRBV11-2 to TRBJ2-7; 12 nucleotides line up with TRBD2. Losses at the gene ends were 3 bases for V and 3 bases for J; bases not matched to a gene: 3. Germline loops: CDR1 SGHAT, CDR2 FQNNGV. The CDR3 extends over 15 amino acids. The CDR3 reads CASSFPTSGGYEQYV. The CDR3 bases are TGTGCCAGCAGCTTCCCGACTAGCGGGGGCTACGAGCAGTACGTC.

The chain employs TRBV20-1 and TRBJ2-7; weak D call: TRBD1 (5 bases). CDR3 length: 11 amino acids. Trimming cost V 5 bases and J 4 bases, with 9 bases left between them. The germline CDR1 and CDR2 sequences are DFQATT and SNEGSKA (reference sequence). The CDR3 spells CSAGRGYEQYF. The CDR3 region has the DNA TGCAGTGCTGGAAGGGGTTACGAGCAGTACTTC.

The sample holds many counts of this clonotype. The rearrangement uses TRBV7-8 and TRBJ2-1; 7 bases line up with TRBD1. This CDR3 has 16 residues. V lost 2 bases, J lost 5 bases, and 9 bases stayed unmatched. Germline V gene lookup returns CDR1 SGHVS and CDR2 FQNEAQ. CDR3 sequence (DNA): TGTGCCAGCAGCTTACGCGGACAGGCGGAAGACAATGAGCAGTTCTTC. This codes for CASSLRGQAEDNEQFF.

In this sample, this clonotype turned up many times. This chain uses TRBV2 with TRBJ2-6; no reliable D call. V lost 8 bases to trimming and J lost 0 bases, with 8 bases between them. There are 14 residues in the CDR3. Per germline, CDR1 SNHLY and CDR2 FYNNEI. DNA of the CDR3: TGTGCCAGCGGCACCAGCTCTGGGGCCAACGTCCTGACTTTC. Protein sequence: CASGTSSGANVLTF.

About this clonotype: With a much larger clone just one base away, this may be a read error. The rearrangement links TRBV12-3 or TRBV12-4 to TRBJ2-1, with a weak D call TRBD2 (6 bases). This CDR3 contains 16 residues. Here the CDR3 reads CASSLISGRSYNERFF. The DNA for the CDR3 is TGTGCCAGCAGTTTAATAAGCGGGCGCTCCTACAATGAGCGGTTCTTC.

This clonotype was counted a few times. This chain connects TRBV11-2 to TRBJ1-5; D perhaps matches TRBD1 (6 bases). There are 15 residues in the CDR3. Trimming shortened V by 5 bases and J by 2 bases, and 13 bases separated the two germline ends. Germline V gives CDR1 SGHAT, CDR2 FQNNGV. This CDR3 is CASSLGASGNQPQHF. Written as DNA, the CDR3 is TGTGCCAGCAGCCTGGGGGCGAGCGGCAATCAGCCCCAGCATTTT. The complete variable domain, with remaining parts taken from reference TRBV11-2 and TRBJ1-5, reads EAGVAQSPRYKIIEKRQSVAFWCNPISGHATLYWYQQILGQGPKLLIQFQNNGVVDDSQLPKDRFSAERLKGVDSTLKIQPAKLEDSAVYLCASSLGASGNQPQHFGDGTRLSIL.

This clonotype was detected ten times or more. The chain couples TRBV7-9 to TRBJ2-5, with 10 bases matching TRBD2. This CDR3 has 18 amino acids. V lost 3 bases and J lost 1; bases outside the gene matches: 11. CDR1 is SEHNR and CDR2 is FQNEAQ in the germline V gene (reference sequence). CDR3 loop: CASSFRSGGGVGQETQYF. CDR3 in DNA: TGTGCCAGCAGCTTTCGGAGCGGGGGGGGTGTGGGCCAAGAGACCCAGTACTTC.

The genes are TRBV11-2 and TRBJ1-4; 7 nucleotides match TRBD1. V shed 5 bases, J shed 8 bases, and the junction held 8 bases outside the gene matches. CDR1 and CDR2 from the germline V gene are SGHAT and FQNNGV. CDR3 length: 14 amino acids. The chain's CDR3 is CASSLQGDREKLFF. The CDR3 DNA reads as TGTGCCAGCAGCCTCCAGGGGGATAGGGAAAAACTGTTTTTT.

This clonotype was picked up many times. The chain combines TRBV11-2 with TRBJ2-1, with 10 bases lining up with TRBD2. Germline V lookup: CDR1 SGHAT, CDR2 FQNNGV. There are 16 residues in the CDR3. J was trimmed by 6 bases and V by 5 bases; bases with no gene match: 10. The CDR3 DNA sequence: TGTGCCAGCAGCGTTAGGGGGACTAGCGAATTCAATGAGCAGTTCTTC. This translates into CASSVRGTSEFNEQFF.

V gene TRBV3-1 combines with J gene TRBJ1-3, with a weak D call TRBD1 (6 bases). CDR3 size: 15 residues. The ends were cut back, 2 bases at V and 4 bases at J, with 12 bases in the middle. CDR1 is LGHDT and CDR2 is YNNKEL in the germline V gene (reference sequence). The DNA for the CDR3 is TGTGCCAGCAGCCAAAACCGGGACAACGGAAACACCATATATTTT. Translating gives CASSQNRDNGNTIYF. The full variable domain, in which reference TRBV3-1 and TRBJ1-3 provide the parts outside the CDR3, is DTAVSQTPKYLVTQMGNDKSIKCEQNLGHDTMYWYKQDSKKFLKIMFSYNNKELIINETVPNRFSPKSPDKAHLNLHINSLELGDSAVYFCASSQNRDNGNTIYFGEGSWLTVV.

This clonotype was observed many times. The chain carries TRBV18 and TRBJ2-7; perhaps TRBD2 as D (6 bases). V lost 2 bases and J 4 bases, leaving 12 bases between the germline ends. The germline gives CDR1 KGHSH, CDR2 LQKENI. The CDR3 has 14 amino acids. CDR3 sequence: CASSPGTGDYEQYF. CDR3 in DNA: TGTGCCAGCTCACCAGGGACGGGGGATTACGAGCAGTACTTC.

This clonotype came up many times. This sequence joins TRBV13 and TRBJ1-2; the match to TRBD1 covers 9 bases. Germline V lookup: CDR1 PRHDT, CDR2 FYEKMQ (reference sequence). The junction had 0 bases not matched to a gene; V was cut back by 0 bases and J by 4 bases. The CDR3 totals 14 residues. The CDR3 region is CASSLGTGGYGYTF. The CDR3 coding sequence is TGTGCCAGCAGCTTAGGGACAGGGGGCTATGGCTACACCTTC. Filled out from reference TRBV13 and TRBJ1-2, the complete variable domain reads AAGVIQSPRHLIKEKRETATLKCYPIPRHDTVYWYQQGPGQDPQFLISFYEKMQSDKGSIPDRFSAQQFSDYHSELNMSSLELGDSALYFCASSLGTGGYGYTFGSGTRLTVV.

This clonotype was recorded at least ten times. J is TRBJ1-1 and V is TRBV2; TRBD1 matches 10 bases. Trimming cost V 5 bases and J 6 bases; bases outside gene matches: 6. The CDR3 loop spans 14 amino acids. Germline-derived CDR1 and CDR2 are SNHLY and FYNNEI. CDR3 nucleotides: TGTGCCAGCAGTAGGACAGGGGGGGTTTCTGAAGCTTTCTTT. Translation: CASSRTGGVSEAFF.

The chain carries TRBV6-1 and TRBJ2-3; perhaps TRBD2 as D (5 bases). The V end was cut by 8 bases, the J end by 6 bases, with 9 bases between. The CDR3 length is 11 residues. Germline assignment: CDR1 MNHNS and CDR2 SASEGT. Written as DNA, the CDR3 is TGTGCCAGCGGGGAGATGGATACGCAGTATTTT. This translates into CASGEMDTQYF.

There are many counts of this clonotype. The CDR3 DNA sequence: TGCAGCGTTGTGATCCCAGGCGATCGTGGCTACACCTTC. It encodes CSVVIPGDRGYTF. This chain uses TRBV29-1 with TRBJ1-2; no firm D call. V dropped 4 bases and J dropped 7 bases, with 16 bases sitting between them. In germline, CDR1 is SQVTM, CDR2 ANQGSEA. The CDR3 is 13 amino acids.

The J gene is TRBJ1-1, the V gene TRBV5-1; TRBD1 might be the D (5 bases). Germline V gene data show CDR1 as SGHRS and CDR2 as YFSETQ. V was shortened by 0 bases and J by 4 bases, with 10 bases between the two germline ends. The CDR3 has 14 residues. CDR3 residues: CASSLARGVTEAFF. Written as DNA, the CDR3 is TGCGCCAGCAGCTTGGCTCGGGGGGTCACTGAAGCTTTCTTT.

This sequence joins TRBV7-3 and TRBJ2-1; perhaps D is TRBD1 or TRBD2 (6 bases each). Germline V lookup: CDR1 SGHTA, CDR2 FQGTGA. The CDR3 length is 15 residues. The germline V and J ends were trimmed by 4 bases and 0 bases, with 10 bases remaining between them. The CDR3 nucleotides are TGTGCCAGCAGCTCCCGGGGGCTCTCCTACAATGAGCAGTTCTTC. Translating it yields CASSSRGLSYNEQFF.

There are many counts of this clonotype. The rearrangement joins TRBV7-3 to TRBJ1-6; no clear D. CDR1 and CDR2 (germline): SGHTA, FQGTGA. The CDR3 is made up of 14 amino acids. V lost 3 bases, J lost 9 bases, and 12 bases lay in between. The CDR3 sequence: CASSFGRGSSPLHF. CDR3 bases: TGTGCCAGCAGCTTCGGGAGAGGTAGTTCACCCCTCCACTTT.

The chain joins TRBV2 to TRBJ2-1, with 9 positions matching TRBD1. The CDR3 has 16 residues. Germline CDR1 and CDR2: SNHLY and FYNNEI. Trimming removed 6 bases from V and 5 bases from J; junction bases left unmatched: 11. CDR3 protein: CASSQSRQGGNNEQFF. As DNA, the CDR3 is TGTGCCAGCAGCCAATCGCGACAGGGGGGGAACAATGAGCAGTTCTTC.

This clonotype was counted ten times or more. The rearrangement uses TRBV19 and TRBJ1-5, with 9 nucleotides matching TRBD1. The V gene's germline CDR1 is LNHDA and CDR2 SQIVND (reference sequence). The CDR3 spans 15 residues. V lost 4 bases, J lost 4 bases, and 5 bases stayed unmatched. The CDR3, as DNA: TGTGCCAGTAGTAGGGGACAGGGACGGAATCAGCCCCAGCATTTT. Translated, it gives CASSRGQGRNQPQHF.

This clonotype has at least ten counts. The chain has TRBV20-1 and TRBJ2-3, with a weak D call TRBD2 (6 bases). V was trimmed by 2 bases and J by 2 bases, leaving 17 bases between them. The CDR3 length is 16 residues. Germline V gene lookup returns CDR1 DFQATT and CDR2 SNEGSKA (reference sequence). The CDR3 reads CSARPRGGQYTDTQYF. Here the CDR3 DNA reads TGCAGTGCTAGACCGCGGGGAGGTCAGTACACAGATACGCAGTATTTT.

The CDR3 here is CATFQYEQYF. The CDR3 DNA sequence: TGTGCCACCTTTCAGTACGAGCAGTACTTC. This chain links TRBV2 with TRBJ2-7; D is unresolved. The germline V gene encodes CDR1 SNHLY and CDR2 FYNNEI. V shed 10 bases and J shed 4 bases, with 8 bases lying between them. CDR3 length equals 10 residues.